This T cell receptor (beta chain) was recorded in a study of identical twins. Study-wide results and limits: Twins' surplus sharing was weaker for beta out-of-frame sequences. Carriage of fewer insertions was seen in abundant cord blood beta clonotypes, whereas memory repertoires showed none. Invariant MAIT and iNKT cells could partly confound zero-insertion analyses.

With 8 bases clipped from V and 10 bases from J, the junction kept 6 bases outside the gene matches. The CDR3 sequence is 12 residues long. Germline loops: CDR1 SQVTM, CDR2 ANQGSEA. Unique molecular identifiers were present on cDNA, and template switching added a universal primer site. TCRdb ran MiXCR on the 5' RACE reads and lists one entry per CDR3 protein. The sample includes about 490,000 distinct CDR3 sequences, roughly 15% of them seen just once. Details on this clonotype: Its antigen is not identified.

This sample also appeared in a second study, on yellow fever vaccine responses in identical twins.

The gene calls are TRBV29-1 and TRBJ2-1; 12 bases align to TRBD2. Source material: CD4+ T cells sorted from blood. The receptor was isolated from a woman under 30 in good health. The CDR3 DNA reads as TGCAGCTTCGGACTAGCGGGAAAGGAGCAGTTCTTC. Encoded protein: CSFGLAGKEQFF.